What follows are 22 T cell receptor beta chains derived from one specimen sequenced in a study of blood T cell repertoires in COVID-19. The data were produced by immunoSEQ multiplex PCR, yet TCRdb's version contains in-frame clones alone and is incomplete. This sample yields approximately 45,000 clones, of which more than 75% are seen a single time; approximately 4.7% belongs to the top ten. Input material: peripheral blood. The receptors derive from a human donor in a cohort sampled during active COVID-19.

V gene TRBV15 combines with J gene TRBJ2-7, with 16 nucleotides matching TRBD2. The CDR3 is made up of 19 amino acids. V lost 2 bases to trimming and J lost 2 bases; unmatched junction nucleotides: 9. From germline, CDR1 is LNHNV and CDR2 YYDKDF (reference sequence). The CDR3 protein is CATSRLAGTSGRVTYEQYF. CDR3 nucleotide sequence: TGTGCCACCAGCAGATTGGCTGGGACTAGCGGGAGGGTAACCTACGAGCAGTACTTC.

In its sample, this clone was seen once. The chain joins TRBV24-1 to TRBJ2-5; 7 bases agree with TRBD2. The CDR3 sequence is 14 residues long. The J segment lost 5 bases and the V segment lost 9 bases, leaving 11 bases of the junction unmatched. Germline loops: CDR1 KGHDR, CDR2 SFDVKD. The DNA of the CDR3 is TGTGCCACCCGGGGGGAAGCGGGTTTGGAGACCCAGTACTTC. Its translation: CATRGEAGLETQYF.

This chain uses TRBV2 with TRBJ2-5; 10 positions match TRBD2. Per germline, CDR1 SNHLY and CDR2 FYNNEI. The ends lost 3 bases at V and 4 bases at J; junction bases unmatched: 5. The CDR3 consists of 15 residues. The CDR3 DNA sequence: TGTGCCAGCAGTGAGGGTCTAGCGGGAGTAGAGACCCAGTACTTC. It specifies CASSEGLAGVETQYF.

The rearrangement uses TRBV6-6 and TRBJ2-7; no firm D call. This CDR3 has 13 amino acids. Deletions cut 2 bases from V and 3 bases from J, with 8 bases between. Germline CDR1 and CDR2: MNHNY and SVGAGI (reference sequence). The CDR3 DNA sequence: TGTGCCAGCAGTTACGGTCAGCGCTACGAGCAGTACTTC. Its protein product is CASSYGQRYEQYF.

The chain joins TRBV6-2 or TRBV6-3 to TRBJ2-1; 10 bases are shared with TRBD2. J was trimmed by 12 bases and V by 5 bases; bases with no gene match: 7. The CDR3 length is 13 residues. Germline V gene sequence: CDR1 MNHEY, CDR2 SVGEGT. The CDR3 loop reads CASSQRLAGWQFF. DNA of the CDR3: TGTGCCAGCAGTCAAAGACTAGCGGGTTGGCAGTTCTTC.

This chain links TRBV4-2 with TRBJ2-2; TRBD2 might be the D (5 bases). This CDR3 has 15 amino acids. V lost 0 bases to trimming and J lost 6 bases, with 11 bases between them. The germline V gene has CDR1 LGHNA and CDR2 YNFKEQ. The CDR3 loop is CASSQDRARAGELFF. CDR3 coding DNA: TGTGCCAGCAGCCAAGATCGGGCGAGGGCCGGGGAGCTGTTTTTT.

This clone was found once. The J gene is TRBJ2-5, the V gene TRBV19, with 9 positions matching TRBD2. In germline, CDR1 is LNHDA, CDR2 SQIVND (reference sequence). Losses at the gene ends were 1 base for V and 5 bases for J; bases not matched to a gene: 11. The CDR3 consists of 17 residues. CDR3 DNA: TGTGCCAGTAGTATAGGGGCCGCTAGCGGGATCAAGGAGACCCAGTACTTC. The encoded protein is CASSIGAASGIKETQYF.

Here the CDR3 reads CASSTSPSSETQYF. The DNA of the CDR3 is TGTGCCAGCAGCACTAGTCCTAGCTCGGAGACCCAGTACTTC. V usage is TRBV7-3 and J usage is TRBJ2-5; possibly TRBD2 for D (5 bases). V was cut by 5 bases and J by 5 bases, with 15 bases left in between. The CDR3 runs 14 residues. The V gene's germline CDR1 is SGHTA and CDR2 FQGTGA. Using reference TRBV7-3 and TRBJ2-5 for the parts outside the CDR3, the full variable domain is GAGVSQTPSNKVTEKGKYVELRCDPISGHTALYWYRQSLGQGPEFLIYFQGTGAADDSGLPNDRFFAVRPEGSVSTLKIQRTERGDSAVYLCASSTSPSSETQYFGPGTRLLVL.

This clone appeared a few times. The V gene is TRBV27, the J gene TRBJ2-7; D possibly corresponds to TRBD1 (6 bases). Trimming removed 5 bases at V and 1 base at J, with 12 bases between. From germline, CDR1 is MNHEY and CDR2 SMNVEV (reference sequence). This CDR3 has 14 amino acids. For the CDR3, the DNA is TGTGCCAGCAGTGAGACAGGAGCGTCCTACGAGCAGTACTTC. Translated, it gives CASSETGASYEQYF.

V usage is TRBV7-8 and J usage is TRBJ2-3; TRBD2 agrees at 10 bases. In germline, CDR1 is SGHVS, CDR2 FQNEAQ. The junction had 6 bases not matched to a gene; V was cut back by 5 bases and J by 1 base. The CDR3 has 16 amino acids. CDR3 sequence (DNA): TGTGCCAGCAGCCCGCTAGGACTAGCGGGCACAGATACGCAGTATTTT. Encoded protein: CASSPLGLAGTDTQYF.

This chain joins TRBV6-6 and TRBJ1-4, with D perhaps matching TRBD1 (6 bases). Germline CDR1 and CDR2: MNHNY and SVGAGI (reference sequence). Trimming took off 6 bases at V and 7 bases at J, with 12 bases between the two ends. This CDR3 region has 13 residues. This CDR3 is CASSLRTAEKLFF. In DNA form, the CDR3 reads TGTGCCAGCAGCCTTAGGACAGCTGAAAAACTGTTTTTT.

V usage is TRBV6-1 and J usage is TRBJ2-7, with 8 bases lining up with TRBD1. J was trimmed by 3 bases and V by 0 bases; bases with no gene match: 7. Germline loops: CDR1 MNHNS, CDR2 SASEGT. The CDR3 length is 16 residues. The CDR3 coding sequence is TGTGCCAGCAGTGAAGCCGGACAGGGACGATACTACGAGCAGTACTTC. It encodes CASSEAGQGRYYEQYF.

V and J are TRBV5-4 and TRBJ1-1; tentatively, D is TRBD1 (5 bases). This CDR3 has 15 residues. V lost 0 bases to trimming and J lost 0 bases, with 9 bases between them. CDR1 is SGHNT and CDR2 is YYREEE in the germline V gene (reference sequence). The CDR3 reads CASSLEGRMNTEAFF. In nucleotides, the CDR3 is TGTGCCAGCAGCTTGGAGGGGCGGATGAACACTGAAGCTTTCTTT. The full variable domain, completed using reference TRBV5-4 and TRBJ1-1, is ETGVTQSPTHLIKTRGQQVTLRCSSQSGHNTVSWYQQALGQGPQFIFQYYREEENGRGNFPPRFSGLQFPNYSSELNVNALELDDSALYLCASSLEGRMNTEAFFGQGTRLTVV.

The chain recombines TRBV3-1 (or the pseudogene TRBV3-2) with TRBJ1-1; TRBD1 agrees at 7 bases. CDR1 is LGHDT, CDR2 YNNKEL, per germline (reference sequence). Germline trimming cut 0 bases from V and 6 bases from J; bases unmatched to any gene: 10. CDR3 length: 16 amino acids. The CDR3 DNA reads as TGTGCCAGCAGCCAAGACCCCGCGGGACAGTGGTCTGAAGCTTTCTTT. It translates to CASSQDPAGQWSEAFF.

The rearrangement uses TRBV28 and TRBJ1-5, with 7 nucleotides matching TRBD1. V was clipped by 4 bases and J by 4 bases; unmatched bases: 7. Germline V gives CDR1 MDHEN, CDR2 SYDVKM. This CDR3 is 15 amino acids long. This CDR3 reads CASSSHRGLNQPQHF. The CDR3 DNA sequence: TGTGCCAGCAGTTCCCACAGGGGCTTGAATCAGCCCCAGCATTTT.

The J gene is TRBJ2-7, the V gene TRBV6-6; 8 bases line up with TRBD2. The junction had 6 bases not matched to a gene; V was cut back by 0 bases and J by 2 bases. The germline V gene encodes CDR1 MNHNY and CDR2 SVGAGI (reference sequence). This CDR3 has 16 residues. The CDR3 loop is CASSYSTGTSTYEQYF. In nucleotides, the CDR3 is TGTGCCAGCAGTTACTCAACCGGGACTAGTACCTACGAGCAGTACTTC.

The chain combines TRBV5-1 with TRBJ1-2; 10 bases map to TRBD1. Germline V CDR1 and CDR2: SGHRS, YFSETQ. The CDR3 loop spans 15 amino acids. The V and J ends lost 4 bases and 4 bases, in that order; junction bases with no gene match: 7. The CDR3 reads CASSPTGGAGYGYTF. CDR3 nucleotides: TGCGCCAGCAGCCCGACAGGGGGCGCCGGCTATGGCTACACCTTC.

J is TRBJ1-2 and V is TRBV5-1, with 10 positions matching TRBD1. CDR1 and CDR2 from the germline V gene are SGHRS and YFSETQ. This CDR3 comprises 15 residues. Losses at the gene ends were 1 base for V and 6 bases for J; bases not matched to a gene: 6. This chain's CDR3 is CASSLLLGQGNGYTF. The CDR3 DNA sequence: TGCGCCAGCAGCTTGTTATTGGGACAGGGGAATGGCTACACCTTC. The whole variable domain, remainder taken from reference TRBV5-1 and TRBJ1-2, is KAGVTQTPRYLIKTRGQQVTLSCSPISGHRSVSWYQQTPGQGLQFLFEYFSETQRNKGNFPGRFSGRQFSNSRSEMNVSTLELGDSALYLCASSLLLGQGNGYTFGSGTRLTVV.

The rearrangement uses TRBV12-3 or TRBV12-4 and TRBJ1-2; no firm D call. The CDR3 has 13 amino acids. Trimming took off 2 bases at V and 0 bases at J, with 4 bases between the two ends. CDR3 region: CASSLKPNYGYTF. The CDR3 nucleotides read TGTGCCAGCAGTTTAAAGCCTAACTATGGCTACACCTTC.

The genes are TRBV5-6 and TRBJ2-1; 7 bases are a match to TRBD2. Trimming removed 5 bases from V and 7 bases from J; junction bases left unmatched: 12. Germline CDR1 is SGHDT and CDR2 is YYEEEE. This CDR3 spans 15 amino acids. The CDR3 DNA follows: TGTGCCAGCAGTCTGTTCCTGTGGGAGGGTAATGAGCAGTTCTTC. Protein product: CASSLFLWEGNEQFF. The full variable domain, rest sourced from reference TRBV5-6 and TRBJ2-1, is DAGVTQSPTHLIKTRGQQVTLRCSPKSGHDTVSWYQQALGQGPQFIFQYYEEEERQRGNFPDRFSGHQFPNYSSELNVNALLLGDSALYLCASSLFLWEGNEQFFGPGTRLTVL.

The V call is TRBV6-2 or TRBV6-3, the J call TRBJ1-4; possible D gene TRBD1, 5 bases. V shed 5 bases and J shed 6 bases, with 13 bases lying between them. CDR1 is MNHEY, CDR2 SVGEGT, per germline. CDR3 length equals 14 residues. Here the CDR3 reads CASSGTRVDEKLFF. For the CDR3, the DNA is TGTGCCAGCAGTGGGACTAGGGTGGATGAAAAACTGTTTTTT.

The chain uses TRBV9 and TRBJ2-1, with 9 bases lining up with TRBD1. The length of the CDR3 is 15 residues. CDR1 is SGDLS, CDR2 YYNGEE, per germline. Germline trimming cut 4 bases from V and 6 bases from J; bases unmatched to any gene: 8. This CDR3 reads CASSKAGTGPNEQFF. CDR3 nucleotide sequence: TGTGCCAGCAGCAAAGCCGGGACAGGGCCCAATGAGCAGTTCTTC. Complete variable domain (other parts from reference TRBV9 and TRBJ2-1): DSGVTQTPKHLITATGQRVTLRCSPRSGDLSVYWYQQSLDQGLQFLIQYYNGEERAKGNILERFSAQQFPDLHSELNLSSLELGDSALYFCASSKAGTGPNEQFFGPGTRLTVL.